Listed below are T cell receptor beta chains from one sample, sequenced in a study of blood T cell repertoires in COVID-19. Produced via immunoSEQ multiplex PCR; TCRdb's table is partial and in-frame only. This sample has 400,000 to 550,000 clones, with 87% found just once. The sample consisted of PBMCs or T cells enriched from blood (not recorded which). These TCRs come from a woman between 18 and 29 years old with acute COVID-19. Both conserved end residues are part of each CDR3. A D gene is named only where the DNA matches it firmly. The size entry is marked missing in some rows and otherwise reads once, few, many or a size class.

V	D	size	J	DNA	CDR3
TRBV19	.	.	TRBJ2-3	TGTGCCAGTAGTATGGGTTCGAGGACAGATACGCAGTATTTT	CASSMGSRTDTQYF
TRBV18	.	.	TRBJ2-2	TGTGCCAGCTCACGGGACACATTGAACACCGCCGGGGAGCTGTTTTTT	CASSRDTLNTAGELFF
TRBV10-2	.	.	TRBJ1-4	TGCGCCAGCAGTGAACAGGGCGGAGAAAAACTGTTTTTT	CASSEQGGEKLFF
TRBV10-3	TRBD1	once	TRBJ1-6	TGTGCCATCAGTGCCCCGGGACAGGGGTATAGTAATTCACCCCTCCACTTT	CAISAPGQGYSNSPLHF
TRBV28	TRBD2	.	TRBJ2-1	TGTGCCAGCAGCCTAACTAGCGGGAGCTCCTACAATGAGCAGTTCTTC	CASSLTSGSSYNEQFF
TRBV2	TRBD1	.	TRBJ1-6	TGTGCCAGCAGGAGAGGACAGGCGAATTCACCCCTCCACTTT	CASRRGQANSPLHF
TRBV11-2	.	few	TRBJ1-6	TGTGCCAGCAGCATCGTAAATTCACCCCTCCACTTT	CASSIVNSPLHF
TRBV5-1	.	.	TRBJ1-2	TGCGCCAGCAGCATTGGCCTGACAGACTATGGCTACACCTTC	CASSIGLTDYGYTF
TRBV11-2	.	few	TRBJ2-7	TGTGCCAGCAGCTTAGTTCAGGGGCGCACCTACGAGCAGTACTTC	CASSLVQGRTYEQYF
TRBV5-8	.	.	TRBJ1-6	TGTGCCACCATAAGGACAGACGGCTACTATCAGAATTCACCCCTCCACTTT	CATIRTDGYYQNSPLHF
TRBV28	TRBD1	.	TRBJ2-7	TGTGCCAGCAGCCCAGGGACAGGGCTCTTTGTCGAGCAGTACTTC	CASSPGTGLFVEQYF
TRBV5-1	TRBD2	once	TRBJ2-6	TGCGCCAGCAGCTCTACTAGCGGGAAGCAAAATTCTGGGGCCAACGTCCTGACTTTC	CASSSTSGKQNSGANVLTF
TRBV19	TRBD1	.	TRBJ2-3	TGTGCCGCGGCCGGGACAGGTGGTAGGGGTACGCAGTATTTT	CAAAGTGGRGTQYF
TRBV7-9	TRBD2	.	TRBJ2-1	TGTGCCAGCAGCTTGACTAGCGGGAGTTGGGAGCAGTTCTTC	CASSLTSGSWEQFF
TRBV5-6	.	.	TRBJ2-1	TGTGCCAGCAGCTTGGCAGTCCTGCGGGATGGGTTCAATGAGCAGTTCTTC	CASSLAVLRDGFNEQFF
TRBV28	TRBD1	.	TRBJ1-1	TGTGCCAGCAGTTTCGGGACAGGGGGACGCATGAACACTGAAGCTTTCTTT	CASSFGTGGRMNTEAFF
TRBV29-1	TRBD2	.	TRBJ2-1	TGCAGCGTTGCGGTGGGAGGGGATGAGCAGTTCTTC	CSVAVGGDEQFF
TRBV7-6	.	.	TRBJ2-2	TGTGCCAGCAGCCTTGGCGGCGCGGGTAACACCGGGGAGCTGTTTTTT	CASSLGGAGNTGELFF
TRBV1	.	.	TRBJ1-1	TGCACCAGCAGACTTCCCAAGCCCTCAGGGACAGAAGCTTTCTTT	CTSRLPKPSGTEAFF
TRBV4-3	.	.	TRBJ1-6	TGCGCCAGCAGCCAAGGGCAGTTCAATTCACCCCTCCACTTT	CASSQGQFNSPLHF
TRBV3-1/TRBV3-2	TRBD1	.	TRBJ1-2	TGTGCCAGCAGTCAAAACACAGGGGATGGAGGCTACACCTTC	CASSQNTGDGGYTF
TRBV15	.	.	TRBJ1-4	TGTGCCACCAGCAGTAGGCCCGGGGGTAATGAAAAACTGTTTTTT	CATSSRPGGNEKLFF
TRBV5-4	TRBD2	.	TRBJ2-5	TGTGCCAGCAGCTTCATCGGGGGGGGTCAAGAGACCCAGTACTTC	CASSFIGGGQETQYF
TRBV5-1	TRBD2	.	TRBJ2-2	TGCGCCAGCAGCTTGTCACTAGCGGGAGGGCGCGGCGGGGAGCTGTTTTTT	CASSLSLAGGRGGELFF
TRBV5-1	TRBD1	.	TRBJ1-5	TGCGCCAGCAGCTTCGGAGGGGGCGGAGATCAGCCCCAGCATTTT	CASSFGGGGDQPQHF
TRBV9	.	.	TRBJ2-1	TGTGCCAGCAGCTTCCGACTAGAGGGGAATGAGCAGTTCTTC	CASSFRLEGNEQFF
TRBV9	.	.	TRBJ1-3	TGTGCCAGCAGCCCCCTCTATTTCTCTGGAAACACCATATATTTT	CASSPLYFSGNTIYF
TRBV19	TRBD2	.	TRBJ2-1	TGTGCCAGTAGTAGAGGTAGCGGGAGTTACAATGAGCAGTTCTTC	CASSRGSGSYNEQFF
TRBV3-1/TRBV3-2	.	.	TRBJ1-2	TGTGCCAGCAGCCAAGACGGACACGGCTACACCTTC	CASSQDGHGYTF
TRBV27	.	.	TRBJ1-2	TGTGCCAGCAGTTCCCTAAAAGACATACATCTGACCTATGGCTACACCTTC	CASSSLKDIHLTYGYTF
TRBV29-1	TRBD1	.	TRBJ2-1	TGCAGCGTCGAACAGGGGTACAATGAGCAGTTCTTC	CSVEQGYNEQFF
TRBV5-8	.	.	TRBJ1-2	TGTGCCAGCAGTCCTCGAGGACAGCCCTATGGCTACACCTTC	CASSPRGQPYGYTF
TRBV10-3	.	.	TRBJ2-3	TGTGCCATCAGTGCACGGGGTGGAAAGGCAGATACGCAGTATTTT	CAISARGGKADTQYF
TRBV6-6	.	once	TRBJ1-6	TGTGCCAGCAGTTTAGGTCAGGGGCTGGATTCACCCCTCCACTTT	CASSLGQGLDSPLHF
TRBV4-1	.	.	TRBJ1-2	TGCGCCAGCAGCTACCCCGGGGAGAGAACTTATGGCTACACCTTC	CASSYPGERTYGYTF
TRBV5-1	.	.	TRBJ2-2	TGCGCCAGCAGGGAGATGAACACCGGGGAGCTGTTTTTT	CASREMNTGELFF
TRBV4-2	TRBD1	.	TRBJ1-2	TGTGCCAGCAGCCCTTTGGGACAGGGCAATGGCTACACCTTC	CASSPLGQGNGYTF
TRBV5-6	TRBD1	.	TRBJ2-3	TGTGCCAGCACCCAACTAAGGGACAGGGGCACAGATACGCAGTATTTT	CASTQLRDRGTDTQYF
TRBV20-1	.	.	TRBJ1-3	TGCAGTGCAATTTGGGGGGACACCATATATTTT	CSAIWGDTIYF
TRBV6-2/TRBV6-3	TRBD2	.	TRBJ2-5	TGTGCCAGCAGTTCCCAGTTAGCGGGAGTGGGAGAGACCCAGTACTTC	CASSSQLAGVGETQYF
TRBV6-5	TRBD1	once	TRBJ2-7	TGTGCCAGCAAAACAGGGACAGGGGCCTACGAGCAGTACTTC	CASKTGTGAYEQYF
TRBV6-5	TRBD1	.	TRBJ2-2	TGTGCCAGCAGACCAGGACAGGTCTACACCGGGGAGCTGTTTTTT	CASRPGQVYTGELFF
TRBV5-4	TRBD2	.	TRBJ2-1	TGTGCCAGCACCCCTGGGGGGACTAGCGGGGTTTTCTACAATGAGCAGTTCTTC	CASTPGGTSGVFYNEQFF
TRBV10-2	TRBD1	once	TRBJ1-1	TGCGCCAGCAGGGGGGGACAGCTCGGCGAAGCTTTCTTT	CASRGGQLGEAFF
TRBV5-5	.	.	TRBJ2-7	TGTGCCAGCAGCTCCCCTCAGTCCTACGAGCAGTACTTC	CASSSPQSYEQYF
TRBV19	.	many	TRBJ1-4	TGTGCCAGTAGTAACGGAGGTCCTAACGCAAATGAAAAACTGTTTTTT	CASSNGGPNANEKLFF
TRBV5-5	.	.	TRBJ1-5	TGTGCCAGCAGCCTCGCGCAAAACAGCAATCAGCCCCAGCATTTT	CASSLAQNSNQPQHF
TRBV19	.	.	TRBJ1-5	TGTGCCAGTAGTAGCGCACAGGGCAATCAGCCCCAGCATTTT	CASSSAQGNQPQHF
TRBV2	.	.	TRBJ1-5	TGTGCCAGCAGTGAATTTGGACAGAGCAATCAGCCCCAGCATTTT	CASSEFGQSNQPQHF
TRBV10-3	.	once	TRBJ1-6	TGTGCCATCAGTGGTCAGGATAATTCACCCCTCCACTTT	CAISGQDNSPLHF
TRBV6-2/TRBV6-3	TRBD1	.	TRBJ1-5	TGTGCCAGCAGTTACTCGATTTGGACAGGGTTGTCTCAGCCCCAGCATTTT	CASSYSIWTGLSQPQHF
TRBV24-1	.	.	TRBJ2-7	TGTGCCACCAGTGGGGCAGACCAGCCCTACGAGCAGTACTTC	CATSGADQPYEQYF
TRBV7-9	TRBD1	.	TRBJ1-3	TGTGCCAGCAGCTTCCGAGGAGACAGGGCCTCTGGAAACACCATATATTTT	CASSFRGDRASGNTIYF
TRBV6-5	TRBD1	.	TRBJ1-5	TGTGCCAGCGCCCAGGGGGCTAAGCCCCAGCATTTT	CASAQGAKPQHF